Following are 23 T cell receptor beta chains from one sample sequenced in a study of cytomegalovirus exposure and HLA in healthy donors. Amplification used 60 Vbeta primers and 13 Jbeta primers. This table comes from immunoSEQ multiplex PCR, and its TCRdb copy is limited to in-frame clones, with some not included. This table has around 220,000 clones, 75% to 80% appearing once. Sequenced sample: PBMCs. The receptors were gathered from a man aged 18 to 35 in good health and CMV-seronegative.

The chain couples TRBV9 to TRBJ2-5; D gene ambiguous. Germline values: CDR1 SGDLS, CDR2 YYNGEE. Between the trimmed V and J ends, which lost 5 bases and 5 bases, there was a span of 13 bases. The CDR3 covers 13 residues. Here the CDR3 DNA reads TGTGCCAGCAGTGCCCGTACATTGGAGACCCAGTACTTC. It is translated as CASSARTLETQYF.

The chain carries TRBV7-9 and TRBJ2-5, with TRBD2 identical over 8 bases. The J call may not be correct, given that the DNA end is closer to TRBJ2-7. This CDR3 comprises 16 residues. Germline CDR1 and CDR2: SEHNR and FQNEAQ (reference sequence). CDR3 sequence reads: CASSLASGGSSYEQYF. The CDR3 DNA reads TGTGCCAGCAGCTTAGCCAGCGGGGGCAGCTCCTACGAGCAGTACTTC.

This rearrangement joins TRBV19 to TRBJ2-7, with D perhaps TRBD1 (7 bases). CDR3 length equals 17 residues. Germline V gene lookup returns CDR1 LNHDA and CDR2 SQIVND (reference sequence). Between the trimmed V and J ends, which lost 5 bases and 2 bases, there was a span of 22 bases. CDR3 loop: CASSVELVAGGPYEQYF. CDR3 coding DNA: TGTGCCAGTAGTGTTGAATTAGTGGCAGGGGGGCCCTACGAGCAGTACTTC.

This clone was counted a few times. The CDR3: CASRLGDQPQHF. In DNA form, the CDR3 reads TGTGCCAGCCGGCTAGGGGATCAGCCCCAGCATTTT. The chain combines TRBV19 with TRBJ1-5; possibly TRBD1 for D (5 bases). The CDR3 consists of 12 residues. The germline V gene has CDR1 LNHDA and CDR2 SQIVND (reference sequence). Trimming cost V 9 bases and J 5 bases, with 11 bases left between them.

The rearrangement links TRBV28 to TRBJ2-7, with D hard to call. CDR1 and CDR2 from the germline V gene are MDHEN and SYDVKM. V lost 6 bases, J lost 2 bases, and 14 bases lay in between. The CDR3 has 14 residues. As DNA, the CDR3 is TGTGCCAGCAGGGCCTCAGACACACCCTACGAGCAGTACTTC. Translated: CASRASDTPYEQYF.

The rearrangement uses TRBV5-4 and TRBJ1-1; the match to TRBD1 covers 8 bases. Germline CDR1 SGHNT, CDR2 YYREEE (reference sequence). The CDR3 has 17 amino acids. The ends lost 4 bases at V and 0 bases at J; junction bases unmatched: 11. The CDR3 region has the DNA TGTGCCAGCAGCCCCGGACAGGGAGGCGGCCTGAACACTGAAGCTTTCTTT. Translation gives CASSPGQGGGLNTEAFF. The full variable domain, its missing parts supplied by reference TRBV5-4 and TRBJ1-1, is ETGVTQSPTHLIKTRGQQVTLRCSSQSGHNTVSWYQQALGQGPQFIFQYYREEENGRGNFPPRFSGLQFPNYSSELNVNALELDDSALYLCASSPGQGGGLNTEAFFGQGTRLTVV.

This chain joins TRBV6-5 and TRBJ1-6, with D possibly being TRBD1 (6 bases). The V end lost 2 bases, the J end lost 6 bases, and 14 bases lay between the germline ends. There are 16 residues in the CDR3. Germline assignment: CDR1 MNHEY and CDR2 SVGAGI. CDR3 nucleotides: TGTGCCAGCAGTTACGGGAGGGGGAGATTTAATTCACCCCTCCACTTT. Its translation is CASSYGRGRFNSPLHF.

V usage is TRBV9 and J usage is TRBJ2-7; 8 positions agree with TRBD2. Trimming cost V 0 bases and J 3 bases; bases outside gene matches: 5. The CDR3 contains 15 residues. CDR1 SGDLS and CDR2 YYNGEE come from the germline V gene. The CDR3 loop reads CASSVAGGGLYEQYF. CDR3 in DNA: TGTGCCAGCAGCGTAGCGGGGGGGGGCCTCTACGAGCAGTACTTC.

This sequence joins TRBV2 and TRBJ1-2, with TRBD1 matching 12 bases. From germline, CDR1 is SNHLY and CDR2 FYNNEI. This CDR3 contains 18 residues. The V and J ends lost 5 bases and 0 bases, in that order; junction bases with no gene match: 10. The CDR3 region has the DNA TGTGCCAGCAGTCGGCTAGGGACAGGGGGCTTTCCTAACTATGGCTACACCTTC. This gives the protein CASSRLGTGGFPNYGYTF.

This clone was seen a few times. The V gene is TRBV6-5, the J gene TRBJ2-1; no definite D call. Per the germline V gene, CDR1 is MNHEY and CDR2 is SVGAGI. V was clipped by 4 bases and J by 6 bases, with 16 bases between them. CDR3 size: 15 residues. The CDR3 protein is CASSSPRSPFNEQFF. The CDR3 DNA reads TGTGCCAGCAGTTCACCTAGATCCCCCTTCAATGAGCAGTTCTTC.

The rearrangement uses TRBV29-1 and TRBJ2-1; 10 nucleotides align to TRBD2. CDR1 is SQVTM, CDR2 ANQGSEA, per germline. The CDR3 runs to 14 residues. The CDR3 DNA is TGCACCCAATCTCTAGCGGGAGCCGGCAATGAGCAGTTCTTC. This sequence encodes CTQSLAGAGNEQFF.

The chain links TRBV10-2 to TRBJ2-7, with D possibly TRBD1 on 5 matching bases. CDR3 length: 15 residues. Germline assignment: CDR1 WSHSY and CDR2 SAAADI. The V and J ends lost 6 bases and 3 bases respectively, with 18 bases between them. The CDR3 loop is CASRPPQAGFYEQYF. CDR3 nucleotide sequence: TGCGCCAGCAGACCCCCACAGGCCGGATTCTACGAGCAGTACTTC.

V usage is TRBV27 and J usage is TRBJ2-2, with D perhaps matching TRBD2 (6 bases). V shed 3 bases and J shed 0 bases, with 11 bases lying between them. The CDR3 extends over 16 amino acids. Germline CDR1 reads MNHEY; CDR2 reads SMNVEV (reference sequence). CDR3 protein: CASSFWSGPNTGELFF. The CDR3 DNA reads TGTGCCAGCAGTTTTTGGAGCGGGCCGAACACCGGGGAGCTGTTTTTT.

CDR3 nucleotide sequence: TGTGCCAGCAGCCCGTCTGCAGGGGGCAACACCGGGGAGCTGTTTTTT. Amino acid sequence: CASSPSAGGNTGELFF. The genes are TRBV7-3 and TRBJ2-2; the match to TRBD1 covers 8 bases. CDR3 length: 16 amino acids. V was pared by 5 bases and J by 2 bases, with 7 bases of the junction left unmatched. Germline loops: CDR1 SGHTA, CDR2 FQGTGA.

This chain joins TRBV18 and TRBJ2-5; the match to TRBD1 covers 7 bases. V lost 11 bases, J lost 2 bases, and 8 bases stayed unmatched. Germline lookup yields CDR1 KGHSH and CDR2 LQKENI. The CDR3 runs to 13 residues. The CDR3 region is CAGCRDSQETQYF. The CDR3, as DNA: TGTGCCGGATGCAGGGACAGTCAAGAGACCCAGTACTTC.

The V call is TRBV2, the J call TRBJ2-3; the match to TRBD2 covers 12 bases. Germline values: CDR1 SNHLY, CDR2 FYNNEI. CDR3 length equals 18 residues. The V gene end was trimmed by 5 bases and the J gene end by 1 base; junction bases not matched to a gene: 10. Written as DNA, the CDR3 is TGTGCCAGCAGTAACAAACCGCGGACTAGCGGGGGCACAGATACGCAGTATTTT. It codes for CASSNKPRTSGGTDTQYF.

The chain couples TRBV2 to TRBJ1-1; D perhaps matches TRBD1 (5 bases). The CDR3 runs 16 residues. The V gene's germline CDR1 is SNHLY and CDR2 FYNNEI. V lost 3 bases and J lost 1, with 15 bases in between. The CDR3 spells CASSDPWTPANTEAFF. The CDR3 DNA sequence: TGTGCCAGCAGTGATCCCTGGACACCCGCGAACACTGAAGCTTTCTTT.

This clone showed up just a few times. The genes are TRBV11-2 and TRBJ2-7; 9 nucleotides match TRBD1. CDR1 and CDR2 (germline): SGHAT, FQNNGV. Unmatched junction bases numbered 11, after V lost 3 bases and J lost 2 bases. This CDR3 is built from 17 residues. CDR3 amino acids: CASSFYGTGKRTYEQYF. The CDR3, as DNA: TGTGCCAGCAGCTTCTACGGGACAGGGAAGAGGACCTACGAGCAGTACTTC.

The chain combines TRBV2 with TRBJ1-1; 8 bases agree with TRBD1. Germline trimming cut 8 bases from V and 2 bases from J; bases unmatched to any gene: 7. The CDR3 length is 14 residues. CDR1 and CDR2 (germline): SNHLY, FYNNEI. The CDR3 protein is CASLRTGINTEAFF. In DNA, the CDR3 is TGTGCCAGCCTCCGGACAGGGATAAACACTGAAGCTTTCTTT.

The chain uses TRBV6-5 and TRBJ2-7; D perhaps matches TRBD1 (6 bases). V was trimmed by 6 bases and J by 10 bases, leaving 22 bases between them. Germline V CDR1 and CDR2: MNHEY, SVGAGI. The CDR3 runs to 14 residues. The CDR3 reads CASSYGQPSELQYF. For the CDR3, the DNA is TGTGCCAGCAGCTATGGACAGCCCTCTGAGCTTCAGTACTTC.

This clone was seen a handful of times. This sequence joins TRBV9 and TRBJ1-2; 9 bases line up with TRBD1. CDR1 is SGDLS and CDR2 is YYNGEE in the germline V gene. The ends lost 1 base at V and 3 bases at J; junction bases unmatched: 4. The CDR3 length is 15 residues. CDR3 coding DNA: TGTGCCAGCAGCGTACGGGACAGGGATGACTATGGCTACACCTTC. Translating gives CASSVRDRDDYGYTF. Filled out from reference TRBV9 and TRBJ1-2, the complete variable domain reads DSGVTQTPKHLITATGQRVTLRCSPRSGDLSVYWYQQSLDQGLQFLIQYYNGEERAKGNILERFSAQQFPDLHSELNLSSLELGDSALYFCASSVRDRDDYGYTFGSGTRLTVV.

V gene TRBV10-3 combines with J gene TRBJ1-1, with 7 bases identical to TRBD1. Per the germline V gene, CDR1 is ENHRY and CDR2 is SYGVKD. The CDR3 spans 17 residues. V dropped 4 bases and J dropped 7; count of bases not matched to a gene: 18. CDR3 region: CAISGNRGGTTTGEAFF. The DNA for the CDR3 is TGTGCCATCAGTGGGAACAGGGGAGGTACCACTACAGGTGAAGCTTTCTTT.

The J gene is TRBJ1-1, the V gene TRBV13; D not certain. The CDR3 covers 16 residues. Per the germline V gene, CDR1 is PRHDT and CDR2 is FYEKMQ (reference sequence). The V end was cut by 5 bases, the J end by 0 bases, with 16 bases between. This chain's CDR3 is CASSVERVWMNTEAFF. Here the CDR3 DNA reads TGTGCCAGCAGCGTCGAGAGGGTATGGATGAACACTGAAGCTTTCTTT.